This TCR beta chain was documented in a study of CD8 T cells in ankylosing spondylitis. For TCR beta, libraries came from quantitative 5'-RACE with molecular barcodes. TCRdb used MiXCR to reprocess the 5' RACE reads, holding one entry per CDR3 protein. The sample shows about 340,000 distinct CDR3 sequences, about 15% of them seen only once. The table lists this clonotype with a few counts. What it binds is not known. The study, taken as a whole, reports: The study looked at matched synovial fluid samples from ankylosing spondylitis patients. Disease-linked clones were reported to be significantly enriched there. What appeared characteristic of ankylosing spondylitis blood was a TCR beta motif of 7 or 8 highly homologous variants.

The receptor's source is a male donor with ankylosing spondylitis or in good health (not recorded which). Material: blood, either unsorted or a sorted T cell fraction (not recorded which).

The CDR3 nucleotides read TGCAGCGCTTATACGGGAGATGAAGCTTTCTTT. Translation: CSAYTGDEAFF. The chain uses TRBV29-1 and TRBJ1-1; D uncertain. The germline V gene has CDR1 SQVTM and CDR2 ANQGSEA. With 7 bases removed from V and 7 bases from J, the gap between germline ends came to 13 bases. The CDR3 is made up of 11 amino acids. Based on the CDR3 plus reference TRBV29-1 and TRBJ1-1, the full variable domain is SAVISQKPSRDICQRGTSLTIQCQVDSQVTMMFWYRQQPGQSLTLIATANQGSEATYESGFVIDKFPISRPNLTFSTLTVSNMSPEDSSIYLCSAYTGDEAFFGQGTRLTVV.